The text below deals with one T cell receptor (beta chain). This specimen comes from a study of blood T cell repertoires in COVID-19. On the study more broadly: Both acute and convalescent COVID-19 samples were obtained from the United States, Italy and Spain. Sources were T cells, B-cell-depleted T cells, or PBMCs; the material itself was cDNA or gDNA.

Germline loops: CDR1 SGHNT, CDR2 YYREEE (reference sequence). Trimming removed 2 bases from V and 3 bases from J; junction bases left unmatched: 13. The CDR3 spans 17 residues. TCRdb keeps only in-frame clones here, not all; method: immunoSEQ multiplex PCR. The table records some 80,000 clones, 85% of them present only once. Sequences were obtained from peripheral blood. This TCR came from a man aged 45 to 65 with COVID-19, enrolled during active disease. The chain carries TRBV5-4 and TRBJ1-2, with TRBD1 matching 7 bases. The CDR3 spells CASSFFTRSGTDYGYTF. The CDR3 coding sequence is TGTGCCAGCAGCTTCTTCACGCGCTCGGGGACAGACTATGGCTACACCTTC.